This T cell receptor beta chain was recovered during a study of blood T cell repertoires in COVID-19. Turning to the study itself: The study drew acute and convalescent COVID-19 samples from the United States, Italy and Spain. PBMCs, B-cell-depleted T cells, or T cells provided the cDNA or gDNA that made up the material.

Trimming took 0 bases from V and 8 from J, leaving 13 bases between them. Looked up from germline, CDR1 is SGHTA and CDR2 is FQGNSA. CDR3 length equals 14 residues. The authors' processing: For nucleated cells, counts were estimated from reference gene primer amplification. Produced via immunoSEQ multiplex PCR; TCRdb's table is partial and in-frame only. For V, J and clone size, that table is used; D and trimming come from the DNA. The sample lists 300,000 or so clones, about 89% occurring once. Sequenced: peripheral blood. The receptor's source is a woman in her forties or fifties who had recovered from COVID-19. This chain joins TRBV7-2 and TRBJ1-2, with D possibly being TRBD1 (5 bases). The chain's CDR3 is CASSLAREASGYTF. CDR3 DNA sequence: TGTGCCAGCAGCTTAGCCAGGGAGGCATCCGGCTACACCTTC.